Detailed here is one TCR beta chain. Its antigen is as yet unknown. The sample is drawn from a study of T cell responses to AZD1222 COVID-19 vaccine. Trimming took 1 base from V and 2 from J, leaving 10 bases between them. CDR1 and CDR2 (germline): SGDLS, YYNGEE. This CDR3 contains 14 residues. Study conclusions and caveats: Spike-specific TCR repertoires showed rising breadth and depth after two AZD1222 doses. The study sampled repertoires only after the peak T cell response.

Some clones are missing from TCRdb's copy, which holds only in-frame ones; the method was immunoSEQ multiplex PCR. The repertoire has around 120,000 clones, about 91% of them found once; the top ten carry less than 6%. The receptor was derived from an adult in good health. Sequencing was performed on peripheral blood, taken on day 0 of AZD1222 vaccination. The chain combines TRBV9 with TRBJ2-7; TRBD1 might be the D (6 bases). The CDR3: CASSVRDTTYEQYF. DNA of the CDR3: TGTGCCAGCAGCGTAAGGGACACCACCTACGAGCAGTACTTC.